This T cell receptor beta chain emerged from a study of sequential checkpoint blockade in melanoma. Study-level background: Arm A got nivolumab then ipilimumab; arm B the reverse, 1:1. Both treatment sequences were followed by maintenance nivolumab.

Treatment of the sample: randomized to nivolumab then ipilimumab (arm A) or the reverse (arm B). No patient had prior DNA-damaging chemotherapy. From thawed PBMCs, live CD3+CD8+ cells negative for CD19 and CD56 were sorted. Profiling relied on immunoSEQ multiplex PCR, and the TCRdb table lists in-frame clones only, not all of them. The sample comprises some 21,000 clones, approximately 78% of which are singletons, and roughly 9.1% rests with the top ten. This clonotype was sampled from a human donor with melanoma. The specimen was CD8+ T cells sorted from blood (inferred from file names), collected from a patient given nivolumab and ipilimumab in sequence.

CDR3 loop: CASSLGTGGFPPYGYTF. In DNA, the CDR3 is TGTGCCAGCAGCCTTGGGACAGGGGGCTTTCCCCCCTATGGCTACACCTTC. This chain joins TRBV9 and TRBJ1-2; TRBD1 matches 12 bases. From germline, CDR1 is SGDLS and CDR2 YYNGEE. This CDR3 is 17 amino acids long. The V and J ends lost 4 bases and 4 bases, in that order; junction bases with no gene match: 11.